Below, one TCR beta chain is given with its context. With 3 bases removed from V and 2 bases from J, the gap between germline ends came to 8 bases. CDR3 length: 13 amino acids. The germline gives CDR1 SGHNT, CDR2 YYREEE (reference sequence). The protocol was immunoSEQ multiplex PCR, while the TCRdb copy is restricted to in-frame clones and leaves out a portion. Of about 160,000 clones detected, roughly 87% appear once; the ten largest clones hold 3.5% to 4.5%. This sample was taken from a study of blood T cell repertoires in COVID-19. Material: peripheral blood. This sequence was found in a woman in her sixties with active or convalescent COVID-19. V is TRBV5-4 and J is TRBJ1-1; perhaps TRBD1 as D (5 bases). The CDR3 region is CASSWGLNTEAFF. Written as DNA, the CDR3 is TGTGCCAGCAGCTGGGGACTTAACACTGAAGCTTTCTTT.